This T cell receptor beta chain comes out of a study of T cell clonotyping in hematopoietic cell transplantation. About the study: Recipients' pretransplant samples followed cytoreduction. Broader study findings: Recipient TCR diversity dropped after transplant; expanded clonotypes rose from day 30 to 180.

This CDR3 has 13 amino acids. V was pared by 2 bases and J by 8 bases, with 9 bases between. CDR1 is MNHEY, CDR2 SVGAGI, per germline. Sample time point: recipient sample about 28 days before transplant, after cytoreduction. Samples: about 28 days before transplant, then days 30, 100 and 180 after. Method: immunoSEQ multiplex PCR; TCRdb's copy keeps in-frame clones and lacks some. The sample shows approximately 50,000 clones, around 86% of them seen only once. Notes on this clone: Its antigen is unidentified.

The receptor was derived from a man in his sixties with biphenotypic leukemia. Some clones in this sample may be carry-over from other donors' samples. The V and J genes are TRBV6-5 and TRBJ1-4; D is possibly TRBD1 (5 bases). Material: peripheral blood mononuclear cells, obtained before stem cell transplant. CDR3 bases: TGTGCCAGCAGTTACCTGGAGGGGGAAAAACTGTTTTTT. Translation: CASSYLEGEKLFF.